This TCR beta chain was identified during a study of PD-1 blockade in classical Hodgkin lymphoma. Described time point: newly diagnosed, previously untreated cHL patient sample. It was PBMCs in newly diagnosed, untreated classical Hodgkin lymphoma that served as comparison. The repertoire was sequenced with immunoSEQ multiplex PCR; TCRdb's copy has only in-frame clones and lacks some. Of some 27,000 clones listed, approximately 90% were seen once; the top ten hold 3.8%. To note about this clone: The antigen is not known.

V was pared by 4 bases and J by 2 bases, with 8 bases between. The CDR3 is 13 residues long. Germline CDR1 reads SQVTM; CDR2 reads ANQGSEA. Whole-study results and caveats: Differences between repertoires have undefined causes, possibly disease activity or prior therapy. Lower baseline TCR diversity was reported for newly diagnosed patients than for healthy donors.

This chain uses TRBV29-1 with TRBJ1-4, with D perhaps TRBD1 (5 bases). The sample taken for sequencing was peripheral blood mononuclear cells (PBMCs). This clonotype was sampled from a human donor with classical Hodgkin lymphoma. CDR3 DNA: TGCAGCGTTGGGGAGGGGACTAATGAAAAACTGTTTTTT. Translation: CSVGEGTNEKLFF.